Sequencing of this T cell receptor (beta chain) was carried out in a study of identifying expanded T cells in peripheral blood. Trimming took off 0 bases at V and 7 bases at J, with 20 bases between the two ends. This CDR3 comprises 16 residues. The germline CDR1 and CDR2 sequences are SGHRS and YFSETQ. About this clone: Its antigen is as yet unknown.

Produced via immunoSEQ multiplex PCR; TCRdb's table is partial and in-frame only. The data contain some 91,000 clones, about nine tenths of them singletons. Study conclusions and caveats: Differentially abundant clones: about 1.1 between replicates, around 17 at around 14 days, 19 to 20 at four. Clone count variance between roughly 2-week samples rose with total template count.

Healthy donors had no documented immune events, such as infections, while sampled. The chain combines TRBV5-1 with TRBJ2-7; tentative D call: TRBD2 (6 bases). Sequencing was performed on blood. This clonotype originated in a person aged 18 to 75 in good health. For the CDR3, the DNA is TGCGCCAGCAGCTTGGAGGCGGCTAGCGAGGGGTTTGAGCAGTACTTC. The encoded protein is CASSLEAASEGFEQYF.